This T cell receptor beta chain was documented in a study of radiation and T cells in renal cell carcinoma. For the study at large: Nephrectomy followed 15 Gy stereotactic body radiation by 4 weeks. Study outcomes and limitations: In blood, top tumor clones expanded by 2 weeks, shrinking by 4. Pretreatment tumor biopsies were lacking, so baseline clonotypes are unknown.

As concerns this clone: Its antigen is still unknown.

Assay: immunoSEQ multiplex PCR; the TCRdb copy retains only in-frame clones and omits some. Seen here are about 140,000 clones, 75% to 90% observed once, and the top ten hold roughly 25%. Germline trimming cut 1 base from V and 3 bases from J; bases unmatched to any gene: 8. Looked up from germline, CDR1 is MGHRA and CDR2 is YSYEKL. There are 16 residues in the CDR3. Time point described: baseline pretreatment blood. Noted treatment: 15 Gy SBRT to primary tumor, nephrectomy 4 weeks later. The patient's renal cell carcinoma had clear cell pathology. This chain uses TRBV4-1 with TRBJ2-7; 8 bases align to TRBD2. This clonotype originated in a woman in her fifties or sixties with renal cell carcinoma. The material sequenced was blood, taken from a patient whose treatment included radiotherapy and nephrectomy. Here the CDR3 reads CASSQVGGTSGYEQYF. CDR3 DNA sequence: TGCGCCAGCAGCCAAGTGGGGGGAACTAGCGGCTACGAGCAGTACTTC.